This T cell receptor beta chain was captured by sequencing in a study of early T cells in non-severe SARS-CoV-2 infection. Looking at the study overall: Chains stayed unpaired after sequencing of bulk RNA from unsorted whole blood.

Each cDNA molecule carried a unique molecular identifier. TCRdb reanalysed the 5' RACE reads using MiXCR and keeps one entry per CDR3 protein. Here the sample spans tens of thousands of distinct CDR3 sequences, 10% to 15% being singletons. As regards this clonotype: Its cognate antigen is unknown.

Study conclusions and caveats: VDJdb-based matching was biased toward anti-spike CD8 responses and missed private and CD4 specificities.

Germline CDR1 is MNHNS and CDR2 is SASEGT. The CDR3 sequence is 11 residues long. The V end was cut by 6 bases, the J end by 4 bases, with 6 bases between. The sequences come from whole blood, collected at baseline. This sequence originates from an adult who was a healthcare worker with PCR-confirmed SARS-CoV-2 infection or an uninfected control (not recorded which). The donor label of this sample is uncertain. The gene calls are TRBV6-1 and TRBJ2-5; maybe TRBD2 (5 bases). The CDR3 here is CASRSGETQYF. As DNA, the CDR3 is TGTGCCAGCAGGAGCGGAGAGACCCAGTACTTC.